This T cell receptor beta chain was captured by sequencing in a study of cytomegalovirus exposure and HLA in healthy donors. Study-level findings and limits: Later on, an analysis tied around 17,000 TCR beta sequences to HLA alleles at 0.05 false discovery rate.

The germline gives CDR1 SGHRS, CDR2 YFSETQ. The CDR3 spans 13 residues. V was shortened by 4 bases and J by 2 bases, with 10 bases between the two germline ends. Healthy people donating bone marrow made up the donors. Concerning this clone: Antigen unknown.

PCR was performed using 60 Vbeta and 13 Jbeta primers. Produced via immunoSEQ multiplex PCR; TCRdb's table is partial and in-frame only. The table for this sample gives just over 50,000 clones. The sample was PBMCs. The chain employs TRBV5-1 and TRBJ2-7; D might be TRBD1 (6 bases). The TCR originated in a woman aged 60-75 years in good health and CMV-seropositive. The CDR3 DNA reads as TGCGCCAGCAGCAAACAGGGAGCCTACGAGCAGTACTTC. Translated: CASSKQGAYEQYF.